These 10 T cell receptor beta chains were all obtained from the same sample, sequenced in a study of shared clonotypes between healthy human individuals. Sequencing used immunoSEQ multiplex PCR; TCRdb keeps in-frame clones, though not all of them. The data show around 1.9 million clones, with roughly 91% seen just once and more than 1.5% held by the top ten. The naive CD8 fraction comprised CD45RO-negative cells positively selected for CCR7 and excluded terminally differentiated effector memory CD45RA+ cells. Sequences were obtained from naive CD8+ T cells from PBMCs. All receptors come from a man between 18 and 35 years old in good health. Some clones in this sample may be carry-over from other donors' samples.

This clone was seen once. The chain links TRBV9 to TRBJ2-7; possibly TRBD1 or TRBD2 for D (5 bases each). Trimming cost V 0 bases and J 3 bases, with 13 bases left between them. Germline CDR1 SGDLS, CDR2 YYNGEE. The CDR3 has 15 residues. The CDR3 loop reads CASSVGGTDHYEQYF. The CDR3 DNA is TGTGCCAGCAGCGTAGGGGGGACCGACCACTACGAGCAGTACTTC.

The chain is built from TRBV5-4 and TRBJ2-7, with D unclear. V lost 2 bases, J lost 0 bases, and 12 bases lay in between. This CDR3 has 15 amino acids. Per the germline V gene, CDR1 is SGHNT and CDR2 is YYREEE (reference sequence). The CDR3 sequence is CASSFGTKSSYEQYF. Here the CDR3 DNA reads TGTGCCAGCAGCTTCGGCACCAAGAGCTCCTACGAGCAGTACTTC.

The CDR3 region is CASSGRRAGGETQYF. The CDR3 region has the DNA TGTGCCAGCAGCGGGCGGAGGGCCGGAGGGGAGACCCAGTACTTC. The chain uses TRBV9 and TRBJ2-5, with D perhaps matching TRBD2 (6 bases). Germline CDR1 and CDR2: SGDLS and YYNGEE. The CDR3 totals 15 residues. Trimming cost V 3 bases and J 5 bases, with 17 bases left between them.

The count of this clone is one. V is TRBV11-2 and J is TRBJ2-5, with 9 positions matching TRBD1. There are 15 residues in the CDR3. V was clipped by 1 base and J by 5 bases; unmatched bases: 5. Germline V gene sequence: CDR1 SGHAT, CDR2 FQNNGV. This chain's CDR3 is CASSLVAGTGETQYF. The CDR3 nucleotides are TGTGCCAGCAGCTTAGTCGCCGGGACAGGGGAGACCCAGTACTTC.

This chain connects TRBV11-2 to TRBJ2-5; D is perhaps TRBD2 (5 bases). Trimming pared 5 bases from V and 1 base from J, leaving 11 bases between. CDR3 length: 14 amino acids. CDR1 is SGHAT, CDR2 FQNNGV, per germline. CDR3 loop: CASSPIRGQETQYF. In DNA, the CDR3 is TGTGCCAGCAGCCCCATCCGGGGCCAAGAGACCCAGTACTTC.

The chain employs TRBV9 and TRBJ1-5; D not resolved. The CDR3 is made up of 13 amino acids. Trimming cost V 0 bases and J 6 bases, with 7 bases left between them. Germline loops: CDR1 SGDLS, CDR2 YYNGEE. The chain's CDR3 is CASSVALGQPQHF. CDR3 sequence (DNA): TGTGCCAGCAGCGTAGCCCTGGGTCAGCCCCAGCATTTT.

The chain links TRBV6-4 to TRBJ2-3, with D possibly being TRBD2 (6 bases). Trimming cost V 2 bases and J 6 bases, with 9 bases left between them. The CDR3 spans 13 residues. From germline, CDR1 is MRHNA and CDR2 SNTAGT. The CDR3 sequence: CASSDRGFDTQYF. DNA for the CDR3: TGTGCCAGCAGTGACCGGGGGTTTGATACGCAGTATTTT.

V usage is TRBV29-1 and J usage is TRBJ2-7; 8 nucleotides agree with TRBD1. The CDR3 contains 15 residues. The germline CDR1 and CDR2 sequences are SQVTM and ANQGSEA. The V gene end was trimmed by 7 bases and the J gene end by 4 bases; junction bases not matched to a gene: 15. The CDR3 loop reads CSEPPRTGPPYEQYF. The CDR3 DNA reads TGCAGCGAGCCGCCACGGACAGGGCCTCCATACGAGCAGTACTTC.

The V and J genes are TRBV19 and TRBJ1-1; the D is unclear. The length of the CDR3 is 16 residues. Trimming cost V 1 base and J 0 bases, with 12 bases left between them. CDR1 LNHDA and CDR2 SQIVND come from the germline V gene (reference sequence). The chain's CDR3 is CASSIGGGIMNTEAFF. CDR3 sequence (DNA): TGTGCCAGTAGTATAGGTGGAGGGATCATGAACACTGAAGCTTTCTTT.

The chain uses TRBV28 and TRBJ2-3, with D perhaps TRBD2 (6 bases). Germline CDR1 and CDR2: MDHEN and SYDVKM. The CDR3 covers 15 residues. Deletions cut 3 bases from V and 1 base from J, with 11 bases between. The CDR3 DNA reads TGTGCCAGCAGTTTGAGGGTAGCGGGCACAGATACGCAGTATTTT. Protein: CASSLRVAGTDTQYF.